A single sample gave rise to the 11 T cell receptor beta chains below, sequenced in a study of CD8+CD57+ T cells in acquired aplastic anemia. CD8+CD57+ cell expansion had been shown by flow cytometry in patients chosen for sequencing. For CDR3 and TCR beta VDJ profiling, genomic DNA was the template used. One entry per CDR3 protein results from TCRdb running MiXCR on the reads. The table lists 150,000 to 200,000 distinct CDR3 sequences, 48% of them singletons, with about 1.8% in the top ten. Sample: sorted CD4+, CD8+, or CD8+CD57+ T cells (not recorded which) from PBMCs. The origin of the receptors is a human donor with aplastic anemia.

This chain uses TRBV18 with TRBJ2-2; possibly TRBD1 for D (5 bases). Germline V gives CDR1 KGHSH, CDR2 LQKENI. V lost 8 bases to trimming and J lost 5 bases, with 18 bases between them. CDR3 length equals 15 residues. The CDR3 sequence is CASRNSGSETGELFF. CDR3 in DNA: TGTGCCAGCCGGAATTCAGGGTCGGAGACCGGGGAGCTGTTTTTT.

There are many counts of this clonotype. The chain is built from TRBV11-3 and TRBJ2-7, with D maybe TRBD1 (7 bases). In germline, CDR1 is SGHNT, CDR2 YENEEA. Trimming shortened V by 0 bases and J by 4 bases, and 16 bases separated the two germline ends. CDR3 length: 16 amino acids. CDR3 sequence reads: CASSLDSGRGAYEQYF. The CDR3 DNA sequence: TGTGCCAGCAGCTTAGATTCTGGCAGGGGGGCGTACGAGCAGTACTTC.

The chain employs TRBV12-3 or TRBV12-4 and TRBJ2-3; D remains ambiguous. This CDR3 contains 14 residues. V was cut by 5 bases and J by 5 bases, with 14 bases left in between. This CDR3 is CASSVVRWVDTQYF. The CDR3 DNA is TGTGCCAGCAGTGTTGTACGGTGGGTAGATACGCAGTATTTT.

V gene TRBV20-1 combines with J gene TRBJ2-7; D is uncertain. Trimming pared 3 bases from V and 0 bases from J, leaving 9 bases between. From germline, CDR1 is DFQATT and CDR2 SNEGSKA (reference sequence). The CDR3 covers 13 residues. In DNA, the CDR3 is TGCAGTGCTAGCACTACCGTCTCCTACGAGCAGTACTTC. Its protein product is CSASTTVSYEQYF.

At least ten counts were recorded for this clonotype. The V gene is TRBV7-2, the J gene TRBJ2-3; 14 positions match TRBD2. Per the germline V gene, CDR1 is SGHTA and CDR2 is FQGNSA. The CDR3 totals 15 residues. V trimming: 5 bases; J trimming: 8 bases; junction bases outside the gene matches: 6. CDR3 DNA: TGTGCCAGCAGCCCAGGGACTAGCGGGGGAGTTACGCAGTATTTT. Amino acids: CASSPGTSGGVTQYF.

This clonotype has just one count. This chain uses TRBV4-1 with TRBJ1-5, with TRBD1 identical over 8 bases. Germline V gene sequence: CDR1 MGHRA, CDR2 YSYEKL. Trimming took 3 bases from V and 7 from J; bases not matched to a gene: 8. This CDR3 contains 15 residues. In DNA form, the CDR3 reads TGCGCCAGCAGCCATTCGACAGGGGTGATGCAGCCCCAGCATTTT. As protein: CASSHSTGVMQPQHF.

The V call is TRBV20-1, the J call TRBJ2-5; TRBD1 matches 7 bases. In germline, CDR1 is DFQATT, CDR2 SNEGSKA (reference sequence). With V trimmed by 6 bases and J by 3 bases, 10 bases remained unmatched. CDR3 length: 14 residues. The CDR3 DNA reads as TGCAGTGCCAGGGGACAGTCATGGAAAGAGACCCAGTACTTC. The encoded protein is CSARGQSWKETQYF.

There are many counts of this clonotype. The gene calls are TRBV5-6 and TRBJ1-5; maybe TRBD1 (6 bases). Trimming took off 5 bases at V and 4 bases at J, with 10 bases between the two ends. Looked up from germline, CDR1 is SGHDT and CDR2 is YYEEEE. The CDR3 loop spans 13 amino acids. The CDR3 DNA reads TGTGCCAGCAGTCTAGACAGGAATCAGCCCCAGCATTTT. Translation gives CASSLDRNQPQHF.

This chain joins TRBV25-1 and TRBJ1-1; D gene uncertain. Germline V gives CDR1 MGHDK, CDR2 SYGVNS. V was pared by 9 bases and J by 7 bases, with 12 bases between. This CDR3 is 11 amino acids long. The CDR3 coding sequence is TGTGCCAGTTCGCGTTCGGGTGAAGCTTTCTTT. Translating gives CASSRSGEAFF.

The chain employs TRBV5-1 and TRBJ2-1; 10 positions agree with TRBD1. Per the germline V gene, CDR1 is SGHRS and CDR2 is YFSETQ. This CDR3 spans 15 amino acids. V lost 0 bases, J lost 9 bases, and 6 bases stayed unmatched. The CDR3 DNA is TGCGCCAGCAGCTTGGTGGGACAGGGGCCTAGTGAGCAGTTCTTC. As protein: CASSLVGQGPSEQFF.

With regard to this clonotype: Compared with germline, one end of the junction differs, possibly owing to a read error. The chain recombines TRBV11-2 with TRBJ2-3; the D gene could be TRBD1 or TRBD2 (6 bases each). The CDR3 is 15 residues long. Germline loops: CDR1 SGHAT, CDR2 FQNNGV. CDR3: CGSRRGATTTDTQYF. DNA for the CDR3: TGTGGCAGCAGAAGGGGGGCAACAACCACGGATACGCAGTATTTT.